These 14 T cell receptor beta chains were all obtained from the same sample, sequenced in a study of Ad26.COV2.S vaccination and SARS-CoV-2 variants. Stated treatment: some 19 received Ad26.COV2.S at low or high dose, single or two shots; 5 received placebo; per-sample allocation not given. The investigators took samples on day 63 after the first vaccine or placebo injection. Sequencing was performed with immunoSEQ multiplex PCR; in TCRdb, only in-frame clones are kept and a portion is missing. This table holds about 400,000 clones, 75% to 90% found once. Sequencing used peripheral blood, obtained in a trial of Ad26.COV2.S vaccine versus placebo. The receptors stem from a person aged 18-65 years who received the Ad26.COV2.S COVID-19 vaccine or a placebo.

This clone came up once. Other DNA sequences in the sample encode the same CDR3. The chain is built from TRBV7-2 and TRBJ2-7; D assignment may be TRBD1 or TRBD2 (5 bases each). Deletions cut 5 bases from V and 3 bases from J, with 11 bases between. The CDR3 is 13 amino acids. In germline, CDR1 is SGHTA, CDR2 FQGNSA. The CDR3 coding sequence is TGTGCCAGCAGCCCCCGGGACGGCTACGAGCAGTACTTC. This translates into CASSPRDGYEQYF. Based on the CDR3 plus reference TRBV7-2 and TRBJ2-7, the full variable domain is GAGVSQSPSNKVTEKGKDVELRCDPISGHTALYWYRQSLGQGLEFLIYFQGNSAPDKSGLPSDRFSAERTGGSVSTLTIQRTQQEDSAVYLCASSPRDGYEQYFGPGTRLTVT.

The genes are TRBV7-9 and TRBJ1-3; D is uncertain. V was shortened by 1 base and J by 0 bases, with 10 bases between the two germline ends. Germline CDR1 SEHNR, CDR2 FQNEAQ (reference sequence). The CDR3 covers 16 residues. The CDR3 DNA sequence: TGTGCCAGCAGCTTAGGGCTACAGCCCTCTGGAAACACCATATATTTT. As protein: CASSLGLQPSGNTIYF. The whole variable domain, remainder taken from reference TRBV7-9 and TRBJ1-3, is DTGVSQNPRHKITKRGQNVTFRCDPISEHNRLYWYRQTLGQGPEFLTYFQNEAQLEKSRLLSDRFSAERPKGSFSTLEIQRTEQGDSAMYLCASSLGLQPSGNTIYFGEGSWLTVV.

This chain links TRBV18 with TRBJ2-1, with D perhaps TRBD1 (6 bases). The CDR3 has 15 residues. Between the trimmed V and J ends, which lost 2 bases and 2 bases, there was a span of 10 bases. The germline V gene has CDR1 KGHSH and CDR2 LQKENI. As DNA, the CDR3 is TGTGCCAGCTCACCAGTACAGGGAACCTACAATGAGCAGTTCTTC. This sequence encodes CASSPVQGTYNEQFF. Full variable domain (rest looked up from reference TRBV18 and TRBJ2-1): NAGVMQNPRHLVRRRGQEARLRCSPMKGHSHVYWYRQLPEEGLKFMVYLQKENIIDESGMPKERFSAEFPKEGPSILRIQQVVRGDSAAYFCASSPVQGTYNEQFFGPGTRLTVL.

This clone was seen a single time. CDR3 DNA sequence: TGTGCCTGGAGTGTACTGGACTACAATGAGCAGTTCTTC. Its translation: CAWSVLDYNEQFF. The rearrangement uses TRBV30 and TRBJ2-1; D unresolved. Germline V gene lookup returns CDR1 GTSNPN and CDR2 SVGIG (reference sequence). CDR3 size: 13 residues. V lost 0 bases and J lost 3, with 6 bases in between.

The CDR3 DNA is TGTGCCAGCTCCCCACGCCGGGGACTAGCGGGAATCGACAATGAGCAGTTCTTC. The encoded protein is CASSPRRGLAGIDNEQFF. The chain joins TRBV28 to TRBJ2-1, with 13 positions matching TRBD2. With V trimmed by 8 bases and J by 5 bases, 15 bases remained unmatched. Per the germline V gene, CDR1 is MDHEN and CDR2 is SYDVKM. The CDR3 has 18 residues. Full variable domain (remainder filled in from reference TRBV28 and TRBJ2-1): DVKVTQSSRYLVKRTGEKVFLECVQDMDHENMFWYRQDPGLGLRLIYFSYDVKMKEKGDIPEGYSVSREKKERFSLILESASTNQTSMYLCASSPRRGLAGIDNEQFFGPGTRLTVL.

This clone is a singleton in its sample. CDR3 coding DNA: TGTGCCAGCAGCTTACAGGGGGCAGGAAACACCATATATTTT. It yields the protein CASSLQGAGNTIYF. The chain couples TRBV5-4 to TRBJ1-3; TRBD1 aligns across 9 bases. Germline trimming cut 2 bases from V and 4 bases from J; bases unmatched to any gene: 1. The V gene's germline CDR1 is SGHNT and CDR2 YYREEE (reference sequence). This CDR3 spans 14 amino acids.

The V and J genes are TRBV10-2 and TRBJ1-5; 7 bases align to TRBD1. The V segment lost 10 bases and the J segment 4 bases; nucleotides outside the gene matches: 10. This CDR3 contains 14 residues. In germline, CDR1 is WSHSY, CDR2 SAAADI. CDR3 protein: CAIQTGTENQPQHF. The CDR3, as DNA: TGCGCCATCCAAACCGGGACAGAGAATCAGCCCCAGCATTTT.

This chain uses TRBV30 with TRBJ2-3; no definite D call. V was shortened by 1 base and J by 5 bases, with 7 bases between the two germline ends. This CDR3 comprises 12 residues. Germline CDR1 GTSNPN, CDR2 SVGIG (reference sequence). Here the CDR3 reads CAWSEGKDTQYF. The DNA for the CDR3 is TGTGCCTGGAGTGAAGGGAAAGATACGCAGTATTTT.

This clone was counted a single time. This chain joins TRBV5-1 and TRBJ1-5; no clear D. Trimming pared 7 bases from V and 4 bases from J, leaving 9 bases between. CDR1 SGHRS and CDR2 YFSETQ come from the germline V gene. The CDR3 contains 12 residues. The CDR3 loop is CASRALNQPQHF. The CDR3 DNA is TGCGCCAGCCGGGCGCTAAATCAGCCCCAGCATTTT.

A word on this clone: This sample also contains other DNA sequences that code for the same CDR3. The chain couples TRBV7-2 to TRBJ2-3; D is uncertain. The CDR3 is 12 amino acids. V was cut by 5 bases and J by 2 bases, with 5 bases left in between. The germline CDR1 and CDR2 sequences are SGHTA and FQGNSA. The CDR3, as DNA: TGTGCCAGCAGCCGATTCACAGATACGCAGTATTTT. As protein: CASSRFTDTQYF.

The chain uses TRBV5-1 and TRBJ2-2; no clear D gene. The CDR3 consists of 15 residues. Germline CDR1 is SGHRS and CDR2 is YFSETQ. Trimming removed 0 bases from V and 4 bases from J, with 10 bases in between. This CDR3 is CASSLGTLGTGELFF. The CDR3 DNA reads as TGCGCCAGCAGCTTGGGGACCCTTGGCACCGGGGAGCTGTTTTTT.

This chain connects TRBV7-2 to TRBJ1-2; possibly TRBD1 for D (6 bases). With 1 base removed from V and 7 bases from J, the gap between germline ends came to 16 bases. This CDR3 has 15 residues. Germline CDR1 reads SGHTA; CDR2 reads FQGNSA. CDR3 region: CASSLVGSGDRGYTF. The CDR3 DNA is TGTGCCAGCAGCTTAGTAGGGTCAGGGGATCGTGGCTACACCTTC.

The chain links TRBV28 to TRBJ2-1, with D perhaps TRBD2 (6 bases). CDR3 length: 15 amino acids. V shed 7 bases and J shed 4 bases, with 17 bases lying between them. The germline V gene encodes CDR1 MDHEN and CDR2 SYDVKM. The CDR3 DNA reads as TGTGCCAGCAAAGGCCTGGGCGGGAAATACAATGAGCAGTTCTTC. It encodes CASKGLGGKYNEQFF.

CDR3 bases: TGTGCCAGCAGCCAGGGTTTTGACGAAAAACTGTTTTTT. It translates to CASSQGFDEKLFF. The rearrangement joins TRBV3-1 (or the pseudogene TRBV3-2) to TRBJ1-4, with no clear D. V was clipped by 3 bases and J by 8 bases, with 10 bases between them. Germline V gene sequence: CDR1 LGHDT, CDR2 YNNKEL (reference sequence). The CDR3 runs to 13 residues.